This T cell receptor (beta chain) was retrieved from a study of blood T cells in healthy people across ages (dated by TCRdb to the mid-2010s). Regarding the complete study: In model experiments, template switching captured about one uniquely barcoded TCR beta cDNA molecule for every two T cells. Donors were grouped into four age groups: young (average 16 years), middle-aged (roughly 40), aged (about 60) and long-lived (about 89). The study analyzed two additional independent replicas of 1 million unique cDNA reads from the same blood draw for two donors, one aged 18 to 30 and one aged 80 or older. Using deep sequencing normalized with unique cDNA molecular identifiers, the study measured how TCR beta repertoire diversity changes with age. What the research found in general, with its limitations: Compared with the aged group, more naive CD4+ T cells, fewer expanded clones and increased TCR diversity were shown by the long-lived group, suggesting age selection. Observed TCR beta diversity per million T cells fell roughly linearly with age, and a significant reduction was already apparent by age roughly 40. Estimates of total diversity from one million sequenced T cells were regarded as lower bounds and underestimates. Because the CMV infection status of the donors was unknown, age-related changes in expanded clonotypes may potentially have been confounded. There was a strong correlation between observed TCR beta diversity and the percentage of naive T cells measured by flow cytometry. Bulk unsorted PBMC profiling prevented conclusive comparison of naive and antigen-experienced compartments.

The donors were under 40 Caucasian individuals from Russia, aged roughly 6 to 100 years, who were systemically healthy. Approximately 10 milliliters of peripheral blood were collected from each donor into EDTA-treated Vacutainer tubes. Ficoll-Paque density-gradient centrifugation was used to isolate PBMCs, with at least 6 million per sample. Total RNA, at least 6 micrograms per sample, was extracted from PBMCs with Trizol reagent. For every donor, flow cytometry on a PBMC aliquot measured the percentage of naive CD45RAhigh/CD27high T cells. Library prep was done by 5' RACE. Sequencing used an Illumina HiSeq 2500. A second roughly 6 to 11 cycle PCR used a sample-barcoded 5' primer and a J-beta primer mix. A template-switch 5' adaptor carrying 12 random nucleotides introduced a unique molecular identifier onto each TCR beta cDNA molecule. Each sample yielded at least 2.5 million CDR3-containing paired-end reads. First-strand cDNA was synthesized from all RNA with the Mint cDNA synthesis kit, primed by a TRBC-specific oligonucleotide. Following uracil-DNA glycosylase treatment, a first 18-cycle PCR with universal primers M1SS and BC2_uni_R was performed on all cDNA. In the authors' own workflow: For normalization, 1 million high-quality reads were randomly selected from each sample, with every read carrying a distinct molecular identifier. Reads with shared molecular identifiers were discarded instead of being binned into consensus sequences. CDR3 identification, clonotype clustering and error correction used MiTCR with a Q25 quality threshold and the strictest error-elimination algorithm. A nonparametric unseen species model with Euler transformation was used to estimate lower-bound total TCR beta diversity. TCRdb trimmed the raw reads at Q25, called clones with MiXCR and kept productive beta chains. For every CDR3 protein sequence, its rows merge into one entry that carries the most common genes and DNA. TCRdb's processing, not the study's, gives the V and J calls here. The sample profile shows roughly 550,000 distinct CDR3 sequences; nearly 25% of them were found once. The biggest ten clones account for approximately 10% of the sample.

Worth noting for this clonotype: Its antigen has not been determined. The input lacks base qualities; no much larger clone sits a single base away.

Looking up the germline V gene yields CDR1 ENHRY and CDR2 SYGVKD. V is pruned by 4 bases and J by 4 bases, leaving 4 bases of the junction without a gene match. The CDR3 starts with the cysteine, ends with the phenylalanine, and has 14 residues. The CDR3 DNA has 42 bases and is translated from base 1. These data are also associated with another study on T cells of mothers and their children. The second paper further reports: Nine systemically healthy Caucasian individuals served as donors, namely three mothers together with their six children. cDNA synthesis consumed the entire amount of extracted RNA, loaded at 1.5 ug RNA in each 15 ul reaction. In the second PCR, the M1S primer added sample barcodes and 2-4 random nucleotides. Each mother yielded over 9 million TCR beta CDR3 reads and each child about 3 million reads. Thymic selection shapes the output of TCR recombination in a similar way in related and unrelated pairs, and inherited differences have a minor effect. Normalized repertoire overlap was always found to be slightly, but never significantly, higher in related mother-child pairs than in unrelated mother-child pairs. With a sensitivity of about 100 clones per million clonotypes, no persistent microchimeric T cell clones were detected. The study used deep NGS to compare TCR beta repertoires of mothers and children, seeking features distinguishing related mother-child pairs from unrelated individuals. The mean age was roughly 40 +/- 4 years for the mothers and approximately 11 +/- 4 years for the children. After adapter ligation with NEBNext reagents, the libraries were sequenced on Illumina HiSeq 2000 with 100+100 nt paired-end reads. To prevent cross-contamination, the mother and child libraries were prepared one month apart and sequenced in separate runs. Each donor had between about 450,000 and 2,300,000 distinct TCR beta clonotypes identified. Naive TCR beta clonotypes were estimated from low-frequency clonotypes matched to each donor's FACS-determined naive share, without sorting.

The source is a boy between 5 and 17 years old in good health. Sequencing was performed on blood. The sequence is built from TRBV10-3 and TRBJ2-1; 7 bases in between match TRBD2. The CDR3 reads as follows: CAISGRDYYNEQFF. The DNA sequence is TGTGCCATCAGTGGCCGGGACTATTACAATGAGCAGTTCTTC.